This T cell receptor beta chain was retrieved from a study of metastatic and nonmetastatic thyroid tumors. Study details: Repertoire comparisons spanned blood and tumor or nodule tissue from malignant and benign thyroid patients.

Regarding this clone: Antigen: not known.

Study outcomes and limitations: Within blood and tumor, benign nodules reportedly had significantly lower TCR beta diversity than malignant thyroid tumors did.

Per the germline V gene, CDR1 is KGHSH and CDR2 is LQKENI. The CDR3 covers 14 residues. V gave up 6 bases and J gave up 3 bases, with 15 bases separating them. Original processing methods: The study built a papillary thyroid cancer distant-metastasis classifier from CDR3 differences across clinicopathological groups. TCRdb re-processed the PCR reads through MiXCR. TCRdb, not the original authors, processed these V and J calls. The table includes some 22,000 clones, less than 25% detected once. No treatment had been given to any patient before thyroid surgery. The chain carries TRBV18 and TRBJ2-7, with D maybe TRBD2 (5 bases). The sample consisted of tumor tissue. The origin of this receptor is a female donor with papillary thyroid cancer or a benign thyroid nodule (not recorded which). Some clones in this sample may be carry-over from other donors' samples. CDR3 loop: CASSPPSGSYEQYF. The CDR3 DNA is TGTGCCAGCTCCCCCCCGTCTGGGAGCTACGAGCAGTACTTC.